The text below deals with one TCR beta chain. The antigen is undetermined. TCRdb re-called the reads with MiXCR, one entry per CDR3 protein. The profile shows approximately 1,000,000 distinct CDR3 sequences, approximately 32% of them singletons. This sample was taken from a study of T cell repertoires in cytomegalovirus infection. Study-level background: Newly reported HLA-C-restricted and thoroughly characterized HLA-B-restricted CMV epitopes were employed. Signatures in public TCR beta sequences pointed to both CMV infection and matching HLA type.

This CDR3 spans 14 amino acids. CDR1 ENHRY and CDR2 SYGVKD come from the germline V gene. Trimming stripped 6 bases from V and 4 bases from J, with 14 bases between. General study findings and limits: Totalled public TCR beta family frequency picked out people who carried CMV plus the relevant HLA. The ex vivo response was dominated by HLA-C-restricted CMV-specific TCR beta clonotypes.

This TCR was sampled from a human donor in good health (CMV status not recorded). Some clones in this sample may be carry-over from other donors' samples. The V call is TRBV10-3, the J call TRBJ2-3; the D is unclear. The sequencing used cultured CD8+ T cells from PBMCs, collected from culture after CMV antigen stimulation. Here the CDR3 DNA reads TGTGCCATCAGGATAAGCCCGGCGGCAGATACGCAGTATTTT. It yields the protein CAIRISPAADTQYF.